The 30 T cell receptor beta chains reported below all come from one sample, sequenced in a study of cytomegalovirus exposure and HLA in healthy donors. Primers included in the PCR were 60 Vbeta and 13 Jbeta primers. TCRdb keeps only in-frame clones here, not all; method: immunoSEQ multiplex PCR. The sample consists of 200,000 to 250,000 clones, 70% of them appearing once. The sample comprised PBMCs. The receptors derive from a man aged 35 to 55 in good health and CMV-seropositive.

This clone was seen just once. The sample contains more than one DNA sequence encoding this CDR3. The V gene is TRBV6-5, the J gene TRBJ1-2; 9 positions agree with TRBD1. Germline V gene sequence: CDR1 MNHEY, CDR2 SVGAGI. This CDR3 comprises 12 residues. V lost 11 bases, J lost 3 bases, and 4 bases stayed unmatched. In DNA form, the CDR3 reads TGTGCCTCTCGGACAGGGGACTATGGCTACACCTTC. Protein: CASRTGDYGYTF.

The chain combines TRBV18 with TRBJ2-3; 7 bases are a match to TRBD1. This CDR3 has 14 amino acids. Trimming at V came to 3 bases and at J to 2 bases, leaving 2 bases not matched to a gene. From germline, CDR1 is KGHSH and CDR2 LQKENI. Here the CDR3 reads CASSPGQDTDTQYF. DNA of the CDR3: TGTGCCAGCTCACCCGGACAGGACACAGATACGCAGTATTTT. Full variable domain (missing parts from reference TRBV18 and TRBJ2-3): NAGVMQNPRHLVRRRGQEARLRCSPMKGHSHVYWYRQLPEEGLKFMVYLQKENIIDESGMPKERFSAEFPKEGPSILRIQQVVRGDSAAYFCASSPGQDTDTQYFGPGTRLTVL.

This clone was observed once. CDR3 protein: CASTLDGTSRQPQHF. The CDR3 nucleotides read TGTGCCAGTACCCTGGACGGGACAAGCAGGCAGCCCCAGCATTTT. The chain links TRBV19 to TRBJ1-5, with D possibly matching TRBD1 (6 bases). Germline lookup yields CDR1 LNHDA and CDR2 SQIVND (reference sequence). Trimming removed 7 bases at V and 7 bases at J, with 20 bases between. This CDR3 has 15 residues.

This rearrangement joins TRBV5-5 to TRBJ1-1, with 10 bases aligning to TRBD1. The V segment lost 2 bases and the J segment 10 bases; nucleotides outside the gene matches: 11. The CDR3 totals 15 residues. The V gene's germline CDR1 is SGHKS and CDR2 YYEKEE (reference sequence). This chain's CDR3 is CASSFDPGQGLSAFF. DNA for the CDR3: TGTGCCAGCAGCTTCGACCCGGGACAGGGGCTGTCAGCTTTCTTT.

V usage is TRBV5-4 and J usage is TRBJ1-6; the match to TRBD1 covers 12 bases. In germline, CDR1 is SGHNT, CDR2 YYREEE (reference sequence). The CDR3 runs to 18 residues. The ends lost 0 bases at V and 5 bases at J; junction bases unmatched: 6. The CDR3 DNA reads TGTGCCAGCAGCTTGGCCGGGACAGGGGGCTTAAATAATTCACCCCTCCACTTT. Translated, it gives CASSLAGTGGLNNSPLHF.

This clone was recorded once. The rearrangement joins TRBV6-5 to TRBJ2-5; a possible D gene is TRBD1 (5 bases). This CDR3 has 15 residues. Deletions cut 5 bases from V and 1 base from J, with 14 bases between. CDR1 is MNHEY and CDR2 is SVGAGI in the germline V gene. This CDR3 reads CASSPWGISQETQYF. In DNA, the CDR3 is TGTGCCAGCAGTCCCTGGGGCATCTCCCAAGAGACCCAGTACTTC.

The V and J genes are TRBV5-1 and TRBJ2-3; D uncertain. The CDR3 sequence is 17 residues long. CDR1 and CDR2 from the germline V gene are SGHRS and YFSETQ. V lost 0 bases and J lost 0, with 14 bases in between. The CDR3 DNA sequence: TGCGCCAGCAGCTTGGATTTCTTCGTCGTCAGCACAGATACGCAGTATTTT. It is translated as CASSLDFFVVSTDTQYF.

The chain uses TRBV10-3 and TRBJ2-5; perhaps TRBD2 as D (5 bases). The germline V gene has CDR1 ENHRY and CDR2 SYGVKD. CDR3 length: 13 amino acids. Trimming removed 4 bases at V and 11 bases at J, with 17 bases between. The CDR3 bases are TGTGCCATCAGTGCCACGGCGACGGGGAAGCAGTACTTC. It specifies CAISATATGKQYF.

The rearrangement links TRBV19 to TRBJ1-6, with D maybe TRBD1 (5 bases). V was pared by 7 bases and J by 3 bases, with 7 bases between. Germline CDR1 reads LNHDA; CDR2 reads SQIVND (reference sequence). This CDR3 region has 13 residues. The CDR3 spells CASNRSYNSPLHF. The CDR3 region has the DNA TGTGCCAGTAACAGGAGCTATAATTCACCCCTCCACTTT.

The chain is built from TRBV11-3 and TRBJ2-1, with no clear D. The CDR3 extends over 14 amino acids. The V end lost 1 base, the J end lost 2 bases, and 6 bases lay between the germline ends. The germline gives CDR1 SGHNT, CDR2 YENEEA. The CDR3 sequence is CASSLGLAYNEQFF. CDR3 in DNA: TGTGCCAGCAGCTTAGGCCTAGCCTACAATGAGCAGTTCTTC.

The chain recombines TRBV7-2 with TRBJ1-5; D is unresolved. Germline V gene data show CDR1 as SGHTA and CDR2 as FQGNSA. The ends were cut back, 1 base at V and 5 bases at J, with 6 bases in the middle. The CDR3 contains 13 residues. The CDR3: CASSLVGDQPQHF. As DNA, the CDR3 is TGTGCCAGCAGCTTAGTTGGAGATCAGCCCCAGCATTTT.

Worth noting for this clone: A read error is likely, as this CDR3 ends without the conserved phenylalanine or tryptophan. The DNA is left out, because the CDR3 cannot be placed on it with certainty; the CDR3 is given as TCRdb lists it. The chain combines TRBV1 with TRBJ1-4. TRBV1 is marked as a pseudogene. Both ends counted, the CDR3 spans 11 residues. The CDR3 sequence is CTSSQNRRSRV.

The genes are TRBV7-7 and TRBJ1-3; D is possibly TRBD1 (5 bases). The V gene lost 7 bases and the J gene lost 4 bases, with 8 bases spanning the gap. The CDR3 spans 12 residues. Germline V gives CDR1 SSHAT, CDR2 FNYEAQ (reference sequence). The CDR3 DNA reads TGTGCCAGCAAGGGGTCAGGAAACACCATATATTTT. This codes for CASKGSGNTIYF.

V is TRBV10-2 and J is TRBJ1-1; D is perhaps TRBD1 (6 bases). V was cut by 3 bases and J by 3 bases, with 11 bases left in between. The CDR3 totals 14 residues. Per germline, CDR1 WSHSY and CDR2 SAAADI. The CDR3 bases are TGCGCCAGCAGTGACCCAGGGGTGGACACTGAAGCTTTCTTT. Translating it yields CASSDPGVDTEAFF.

In its sample, this clone was seen once. The chain recombines TRBV10-2 with TRBJ2-1, with D unclear. Germline loops: CDR1 WSHSY, CDR2 SAAADI. Trimming took off 2 bases at V and 0 bases at J, with 8 bases between the two ends. This CDR3 spans 15 amino acids. The CDR3 spells CASSEPGTSYNEQFF. The CDR3 DNA sequence: TGCGCCAGCAGTGAGCCGGGTACCTCCTACAATGAGCAGTTCTTC.

The CDR3 loop reads CASTPLGAGFYNEQFF. The CDR3 nucleotides read TGTGCCAGCACCCCCCTCGGAGCGGGGTTTTACAATGAGCAGTTCTTC. This rearrangement joins TRBV28 to TRBJ2-1; TRBD2 aligns across 7 bases. Germline loops: CDR1 MDHEN, CDR2 SYDVKM. The junction had 13 bases not matched to a gene; V was cut back by 7 bases and J by 4 bases. This CDR3 has 16 residues.

The V gene is TRBV5-4, the J gene TRBJ2-1, with 7 positions matching TRBD2. Germline loops: CDR1 SGHNT, CDR2 YYREEE (reference sequence). Trimming at V came to 3 bases and at J to 3 bases, leaving 3 bases not matched to a gene. The length of the CDR3 is 14 residues. The CDR3 DNA sequence: TGTGCCAGCAGCTACCGGGACTACTACAATGAGCAGTTCTTC. Translation gives CASSYRDYYNEQFF.

The chain recombines TRBV2 with TRBJ1-3, with 7 nucleotides matching TRBD1. The V segment lost 6 bases and the J segment 0 bases; nucleotides outside the gene matches: 14. CDR3 length: 18 residues. Germline V CDR1 and CDR2: SNHLY, FYNNEI. In DNA, the CDR3 is TGTGCCAGCAGCCCAAATTCATTCCAGGGGGACTCTGGAAACACCATATATTTT. It yields the protein CASSPNSFQGDSGNTIYF.

This clone was recorded a few times. The chain has TRBV7-2 and TRBJ2-7; 8 bases are shared with TRBD1. With V trimmed by 5 bases and J by 1 base, 4 bases remained unmatched. The CDR3 contains 14 residues. Germline V CDR1 and CDR2: SGHTA, FQGNSA. The CDR3 region is CASSNRDRSYEQYF. CDR3 sequence (DNA): TGTGCCAGCAGCAACCGGGACAGGTCCTACGAGCAGTACTTC.

The CDR3 DNA reads as TGTGCCAGCAGCTTAGAGGGGGGGGGCAGAGCCACCTACAATGAGCAGTTCTTC. Encoded protein: CASSLEGGGRATYNEQFF. The chain employs TRBV7-2 and TRBJ2-1; D perhaps matches TRBD2 (7 bases). Germline CDR1 is SGHTA and CDR2 is FQGNSA. V was clipped by 1 base and J by 2 bases, with 18 bases between them. The CDR3 totals 18 residues. Based on the CDR3 plus reference TRBV7-2 and TRBJ2-1, the full variable domain is GAGVSQSPSNKVTEKGKDVELRCDPISGHTALYWYRQSLGQGLEFLIYFQGNSAPDKSGLPSDRFSAERTGGSVSTLTIQRTQQEDSAVYLCASSLEGGGRATYNEQFFGPGTRLTVL.

This chain uses TRBV4-1 with TRBJ2-2; TRBD1 matches at 7 bases. The CDR3 has 15 amino acids. The junction had 4 bases not matched to a gene; V was cut back by 4 bases and J by 2 bases. CDR1 MGHRA and CDR2 YSYEKL come from the germline V gene. Here the CDR3 DNA reads TGCGCCAGCAGCCGTGGGACAGCTAACACCGGGGAGCTGTTTTTT. It yields the protein CASSRGTANTGELFF.

On this clone: At one end the junction does not follow the germline gene, possibly because of a read error. V usage is TRBV7-9 and J usage is TRBJ1-6, with D maybe TRBD1 (6 bases). CDR3 length: 13 residues. Germline values: CDR1 SEHNR, CDR2 FQNEAQ (reference sequence). For the CDR3, the DNA is TGTTCCAGCAGCTTAGGACAGAATTCACCCCTCCACTTT. Translating gives CSSSLGQNSPLHF.

The chain carries TRBV5-1 and TRBJ2-2; 7 bases agree with TRBD1. The length of the CDR3 is 14 residues. J was trimmed by 3 bases and V by 5 bases; bases with no gene match: 4. Per the germline V gene, CDR1 is SGHRS and CDR2 is YFSETQ. CDR3 sequence (DNA): TGCGCCAGCAGTCAGGGGGTGGACACCGGGGAGCTGTTTTTT. Translated: CASSQGVDTGELFF.

This clone was seen a single time. V gene TRBV5-6 combines with J gene TRBJ2-1, with a weak D call TRBD1 (6 bases). The CDR3 sequence is 15 residues long. CDR1 and CDR2 (germline): SGHDT, YYEEEE. V shed 3 bases and J shed 4 bases, with 14 bases lying between them. The CDR3 coding sequence is TGTGCCAGCAGCTCCTACAGGGACGGGTACAATGAGCAGTTCTTC. It codes for CASSSYRDGYNEQFF.

The chain has TRBV7-2 and TRBJ2-3; D may be TRBD2 (6 bases). Trimming shortened V by 4 bases and J by 6 bases, and 11 bases separated the two germline ends. The V gene's germline CDR1 is SGHTA and CDR2 FQGNSA. The CDR3 spans 13 residues. The CDR3 loop reads CASSWTTPDTQYF. CDR3 coding DNA: TGTGCCAGCAGCTGGACTACCCCCGATACGCAGTATTTT. Using reference TRBV7-2 and TRBJ2-3 for the parts outside the CDR3, the full variable domain is GAGVSQSPSNKVTEKGKDVELRCDPISGHTALYWYRQSLGQGLEFLIYFQGNSAPDKSGLPSDRFSAERTGGSVSTLTIQRTQQEDSAVYLCASSWTTPDTQYFGPGTRLTVL.

The rearrangement joins TRBV6-5 to TRBJ2-7; 7 bases are a match to TRBD1. The CDR3 totals 11 residues. V was clipped by 5 bases and J by 13 bases; unmatched bases: 8. Germline loops: CDR1 MNHEY, CDR2 SVGAGI. The CDR3 protein is CASSTRDSLYF. DNA of the CDR3: TGTGCCAGCAGTACTCGGGACAGCCTATACTTC.

The genes are TRBV5-3 and TRBJ1-4; D is perhaps TRBD1 (5 bases). TRBV5-3 is noted as an ORF with a role that remains uncertain. The V gene lost 8 bases and the J gene lost 1 base, with 15 bases spanning the gap. The CDR3 runs to 15 residues. CDR3 protein: CASRGIRGTNEKLFF. In nucleotides, the CDR3 is TGTGCCAGCAGAGGTATAAGGGGAACTAATGAAAAACTGTTTTTT.

The rearrangement links TRBV29-1 to TRBJ1-2; D is perhaps TRBD1 (6 bases). CDR3 length: 14 amino acids. Trimming took off 7 bases at V and 7 bases at J, with 22 bases between the two ends. The germline CDR1 and CDR2 sequences are SQVTM and ANQGSEA. CDR3 DNA sequence: TGCAGCGGCCTCCTTCCGGGGAGGGGGGGTGGCTACACCTTC. The encoded protein is CSGLLPGRGGGYTF.

This chain joins TRBV28 and TRBJ2-7; D is uncertain. Per the germline V gene, CDR1 is MDHEN and CDR2 is SYDVKM. The CDR3 covers 14 residues. V lost 1 base, J lost 1 base, and 8 bases lay in between. Written as DNA, the CDR3 is TGTGCCAGCAGTTTATCCGGCGGATCCTACGAGCAGTACTTC. The encoded protein is CASSLSGGSYEQYF.

This chain joins TRBV4-1 and TRBJ1-1; TRBD1 aligns across 8 bases. Trimming cost V 7 bases and J 8 bases; bases outside gene matches: 18. Germline V gene sequence: CDR1 MGHRA, CDR2 YSYEKL. This CDR3 region has 16 residues. The CDR3 sequence is CASTLKSTGAPTEAFF. CDR3 nucleotide sequence: TGCGCCAGCACCCTTAAATCGACAGGGGCCCCGACCGAAGCTTTCTTT.